Listed below are T cell receptor beta chains from one sample, sequenced in a study of identical twins. TCRdb reprocessed the 5' RACE reads with MiXCR, giving one entry per CDR3 protein. The sample records 400,000 to 650,000 distinct CDR3 sequences, 22% being singletons. These data were also filed under a second study, of T cells expressing NK-cell markers.

Sequenced material: CD4+ T cells sorted from blood. Source of these receptors: a woman aged 18-30 years in good health. Each CDR3 is given with its conserved first and last residue. Fields, in order: J gene, V gene, D gene, clone size, CDR3 protein, CDR3 DNA. D genes are given only for firm matches. Part of the rows lack a size; the others show once, few, many or a class for expanded clones.

TRBJ2-3	TRBV29-1	TRBD2	few	CSVEGSGRAVDTQYF	TGCAGCGTCGAGGGCAGCGGGAGGGCCGTAGATACGCAGTATTTT
TRBJ2-1	TRBV7-2	NA	NA	CASSLKTPLYNEQFF	TGTGCCAGCAGCTTAAAAACACCGCTGTACAATGAGCAGTTCTTC
TRBJ2-2	TRBV9	TRBD2	NA	CASSVRLAAHTGELFF	TGTGCCAGCAGCGTGAGACTAGCGGCACACACCGGGGAGCTGTTTTTT
TRBJ2-2	TRBV4-2	NA	NA	CASSQELFTGELFF	TGTGCCAGCAGCCAAGAACTATTCACCGGGGAGCTGTTTTTT
TRBJ2-2	TRBV5-1	TRBD1	few	CASSLASGTGFTGELFF	TGCGCCAGCAGCTTGGCCTCAGGGACAGGGTTCACCGGGGAGCTGTTTTTT
TRBJ1-2	TRBV9	NA	NA	CASSPIGVRGYTF	TGTGCCAGCAGCCCTATCGGCGTACGGGGCTACACCTTC
TRBJ2-7	TRBV20-1	TRBD1	NA	CSARQGHQQYF	TGCAGTGCGCGACAGGGTCATCAGCAGTACTTC
TRBJ1-2	TRBV4-3	NA	few	CASSQEGAARTLYGYTF	TGCGCCAGCAGCCAAGAGGGAGCGGCCCGAACTCTTTATGGCTACACCTTC
TRBJ2-7	TRBV18	NA	NA	CASSPVSPTYEQYF	TGTGCCAGCTCACCCGTCTCCCCGACCTACGAGCAGTACTTC
TRBJ2-2	TRBV9	TRBD1	few	CASSTTDRVRTGELFF	TGTGCCAGCAGCACTACGGACAGGGTTCGTACCGGGGAGCTGTTTTTT
TRBJ2-2	TRBV6-4	NA	NA	CASRTAANTGELFF	TGTGCCAGCCGGACGGCGGCGAACACCGGGGAGCTGTTTTTT
TRBJ1-2	TRBV12-3/TRBV12-4	TRBD1	many	CASRRTGVSGYTF	TGTGCCAGCAGACGGACAGGGGTTAGTGGCTACACCTTC
TRBJ2-7	TRBV3-1	NA	many	CASSQVLRGYEQYF	TGTGCCAGCAGCCAAGTTTTAAGGGGCTACGAGCAGTACTTC
TRBJ2-5	TRBV6-1	TRBD2	NA	CAGSLAGGQETQYF	TGTGCCGGCTCCCTAGCGGGGGGACAAGAGACCCAGTACTTC
TRBJ2-7	TRBV4-3	NA	few	CASSQGRAQYYEQYF	TGCGCCAGCAGCCAAGGTCGGGCCCAGTACTACGAGCAGTACTTC